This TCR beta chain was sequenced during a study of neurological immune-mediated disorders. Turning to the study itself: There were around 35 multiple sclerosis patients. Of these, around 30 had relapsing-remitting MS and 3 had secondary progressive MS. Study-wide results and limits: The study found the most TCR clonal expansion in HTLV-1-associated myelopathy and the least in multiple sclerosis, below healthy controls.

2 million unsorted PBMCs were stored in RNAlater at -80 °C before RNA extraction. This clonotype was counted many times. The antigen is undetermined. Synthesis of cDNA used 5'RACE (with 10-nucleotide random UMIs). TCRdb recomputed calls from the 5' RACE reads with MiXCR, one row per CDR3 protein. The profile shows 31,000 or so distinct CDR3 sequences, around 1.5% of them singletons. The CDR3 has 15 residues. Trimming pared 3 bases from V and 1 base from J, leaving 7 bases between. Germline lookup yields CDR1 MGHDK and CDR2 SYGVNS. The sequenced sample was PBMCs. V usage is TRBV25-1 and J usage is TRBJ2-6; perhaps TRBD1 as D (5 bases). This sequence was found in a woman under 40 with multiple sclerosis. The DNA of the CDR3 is TGTGCCAGCAGTGACTCAGGGTCTGGGGCCAACGTCCTGACTTTC. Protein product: CASSDSGSGANVLTF.